This note documents a single TCR beta chain sequence. This sample was included in a study of human T cells and chemical hapten exposure. Specified time point: pre-sensitization, week 0. Treatment: therapeutic diphenylcyclopropenone sensitization with weekly scalp DPC. Samples of blood were obtained prior to the application of each patch test. TCRdb ran MiXCR on the RACE reads and lists one entry per CDR3 protein. The table has 150,000 to 200,000 distinct CDR3 sequences, nearly 30% seen once. The clonotype was recovered from a young woman with alopecia areata. Some clones in this sample may be carry-over from other donors' samples. The sequenced sample was whole blood, obtained in connection with sensitization to the hapten diphenylcyclopropenone (DPC).

CDR3 nucleotides: TGTGCCAGCAGCATAAAGCGGGAGGGCCGCAATGAGCAGTTCTTC. Amino acids: CASSIKREGRNEQFF. The rearrangement uses TRBV7-2 and TRBJ2-1, with 10 bases identical to TRBD2. The length of the CDR3 is 15 residues. With 5 bases clipped from V and 6 bases from J, the junction kept 7 bases outside the gene matches. Germline values: CDR1 SGHTA, CDR2 FQGNSA.